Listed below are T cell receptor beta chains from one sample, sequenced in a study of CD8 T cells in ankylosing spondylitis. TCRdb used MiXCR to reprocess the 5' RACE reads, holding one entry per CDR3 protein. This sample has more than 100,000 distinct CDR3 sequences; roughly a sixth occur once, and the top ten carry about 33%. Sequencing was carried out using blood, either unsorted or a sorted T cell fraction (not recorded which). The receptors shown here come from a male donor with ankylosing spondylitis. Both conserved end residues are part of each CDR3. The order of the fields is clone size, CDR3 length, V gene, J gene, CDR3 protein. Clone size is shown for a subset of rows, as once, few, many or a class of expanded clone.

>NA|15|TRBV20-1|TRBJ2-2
CSAPTSGNFPGELFF
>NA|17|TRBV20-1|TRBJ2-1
CSARPGGASGTGDEQFF
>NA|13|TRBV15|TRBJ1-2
CATSRQGNYGYTF
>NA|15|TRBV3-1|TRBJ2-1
CASSPGLAVYNEQFF
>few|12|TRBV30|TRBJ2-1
CAWSVQDNEQFF
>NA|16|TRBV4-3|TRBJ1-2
CASSQEVKGGHYGYTF
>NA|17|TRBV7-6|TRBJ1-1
CASSLVGTHRQITEAFF
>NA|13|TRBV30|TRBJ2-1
CAWSPSGYNEQFF
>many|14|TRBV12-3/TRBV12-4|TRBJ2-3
CASSPGSSTDTQYF
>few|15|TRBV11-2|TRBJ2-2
CASSSRDSYTGELFF
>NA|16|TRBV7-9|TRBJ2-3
CASSLEAGGPGDTQYF
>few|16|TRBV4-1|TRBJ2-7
CASSQGIGPAGYEQYF
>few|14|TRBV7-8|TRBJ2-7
CASSLGVAGHEQYF
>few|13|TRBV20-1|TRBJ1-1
CSASALLRTEAFF
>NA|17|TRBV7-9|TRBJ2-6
CASSLARVGSGANVLTF
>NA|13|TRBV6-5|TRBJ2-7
CASSYSRGNEQYF
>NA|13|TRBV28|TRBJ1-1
CASKLGSGTEAFF
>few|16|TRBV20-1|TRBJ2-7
CSARDFRTSGYYEQYF
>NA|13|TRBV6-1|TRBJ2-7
CASRREGSFEQYF
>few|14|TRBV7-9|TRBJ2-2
CATAEGGWSGELFF
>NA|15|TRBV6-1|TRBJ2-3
CAVSSRGISTDTQYF
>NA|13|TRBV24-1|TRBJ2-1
CATSDFGLQERFF
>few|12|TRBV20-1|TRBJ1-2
CSARDHGGGYTF
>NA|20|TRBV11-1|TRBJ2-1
CASVWGAGLAGGRPYNEQFF
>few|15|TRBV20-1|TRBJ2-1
CSARPDREPYNEQFF
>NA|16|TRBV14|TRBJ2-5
CASSPGTGGDTETQYF
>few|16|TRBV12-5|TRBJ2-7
CASGPGLAGNSYEQYF
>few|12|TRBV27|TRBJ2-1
CASSSEYNEQFF
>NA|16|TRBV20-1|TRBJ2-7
CSADYPDRTPASEQYF
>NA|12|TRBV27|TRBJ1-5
CASSPIDQPQHF
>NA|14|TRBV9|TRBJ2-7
CASSVVASMDEQYF
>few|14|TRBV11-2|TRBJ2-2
CASSLPDNTGELFF
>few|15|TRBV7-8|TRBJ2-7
CASSRDRVGSYEQYF
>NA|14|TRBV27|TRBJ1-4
CASSLFGLNEKLFF
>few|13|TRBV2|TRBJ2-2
CASRTTGSGELFF
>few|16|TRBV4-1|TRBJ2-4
CASSPNRGLAKNIQYF
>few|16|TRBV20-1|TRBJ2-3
CSARDPGDLSTDTQYF
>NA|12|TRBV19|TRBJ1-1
CASNGRETEAFF
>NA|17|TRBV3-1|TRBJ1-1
CASSSRTTGRHRFEAFF
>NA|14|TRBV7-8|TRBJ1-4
CASSLLTTNEKLFF
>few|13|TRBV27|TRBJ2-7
CASSPHQGYEQYF
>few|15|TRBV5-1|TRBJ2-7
CASSLDGGNSYEQYF
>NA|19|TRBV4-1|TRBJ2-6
CASTPLQGTFRTGANVLTF
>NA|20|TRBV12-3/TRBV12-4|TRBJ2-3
CASSLIPPWARGSHTDTQYF
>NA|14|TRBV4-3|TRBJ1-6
CASSQGQGVSPLHF
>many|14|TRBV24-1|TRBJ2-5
CATSGTDTQETQYF
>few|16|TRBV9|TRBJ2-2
CASSSRLAGNTGELFF
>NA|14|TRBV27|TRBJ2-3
CASSFKGGMNTQYF
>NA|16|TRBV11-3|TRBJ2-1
CASSFGSRGSYNEQFF
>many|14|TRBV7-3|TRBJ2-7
CASSLAGGPSEQYF
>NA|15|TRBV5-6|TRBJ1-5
CASSLAGAFSQPQHF
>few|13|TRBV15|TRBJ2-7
CATSRDRDDEQYF
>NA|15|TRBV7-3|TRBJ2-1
CASSLIGNTYNEQFF